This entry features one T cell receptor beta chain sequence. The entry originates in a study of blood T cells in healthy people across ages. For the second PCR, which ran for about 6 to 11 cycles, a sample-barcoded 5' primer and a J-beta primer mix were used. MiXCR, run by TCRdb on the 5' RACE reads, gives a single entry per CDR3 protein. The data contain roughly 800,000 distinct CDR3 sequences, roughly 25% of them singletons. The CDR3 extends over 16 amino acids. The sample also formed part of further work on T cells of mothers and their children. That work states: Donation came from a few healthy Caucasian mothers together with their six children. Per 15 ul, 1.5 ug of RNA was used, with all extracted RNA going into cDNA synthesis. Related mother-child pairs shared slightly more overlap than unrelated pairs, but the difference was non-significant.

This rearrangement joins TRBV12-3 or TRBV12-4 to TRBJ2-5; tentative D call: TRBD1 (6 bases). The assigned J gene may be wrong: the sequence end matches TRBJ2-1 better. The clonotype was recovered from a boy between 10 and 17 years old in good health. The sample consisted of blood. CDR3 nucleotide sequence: TGTGCCAGCAGCCCCTTAAGGGGGAGCTCCTACAATGAGCAGTTCTTC. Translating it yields CASSPLRGSSYNEQFF.